Below, 17 T cell receptor beta chains from the same sample are listed, as sequenced in a study of cytomegalovirus exposure and HLA in healthy donors. In the PCR, 60 Vbeta and 13 Jbeta primers were used. Produced via immunoSEQ multiplex PCR; TCRdb's table is partial and in-frame only. The sample consists of 90,000 to 140,000 clones, approximately 70% of them appearing once. The sequenced sample was PBMCs. These receptors came from a man aged 25-45 years in good health and CMV-seronegative.

The chain couples TRBV2 to TRBJ1-1; 7 bases line up with TRBD1. J gave up 4 bases and V 4 bases, and 9 bases lay outside the gene matches. Germline V gives CDR1 SNHLY, CDR2 FYNNEI. The CDR3 length is 15 residues. The CDR3 DNA is TGTGCCAGCAGTGGTGACAGGGTTGTGGGCACTGAAGCTTTCTTT. It codes for CASSGDRVVGTEAFF.

This chain connects TRBV27 to TRBJ1-1; D unresolved. CDR3 length: 14 residues. V was cut by 5 bases and J by 1 base, with 11 bases left in between. Germline loops: CDR1 MNHEY, CDR2 SMNVEV (reference sequence). CDR3 nucleotide sequence: TGTGCCAGCAGTCCCAAGACGGGGAACACTGAAGCTTTCTTT. Translating it yields CASSPKTGNTEAFF.

V gene TRBV6-5 combines with J gene TRBJ2-5; the D gene is possibly TRBD1 (6 bases). The DNA end is more similar to TRBJ2-7, so the J call may be wrong. Germline V gene lookup returns CDR1 MNHEY and CDR2 SVGAGI. The CDR3 consists of 14 residues. CDR3 sequence: CASSRSGTSYEQYF. CDR3 DNA sequence: TGTGCCAGCAGTCGATCCGGGACAAGCTACGAGCAGTACTTC.

The genes are TRBV11-2 and TRBJ2-7; tentatively, D is TRBD2 (5 bases). With 1 base removed from V and 2 bases from J, the gap between germline ends came to 12 bases. Germline loops: CDR1 SGHAT, CDR2 FQNNGV. This CDR3 spans 15 amino acids. The CDR3 loop is CASSLGMSGAYEQYF. For the CDR3, the DNA is TGTGCCAGCAGCTTAGGCATGAGCGGCGCCTACGAGCAGTACTTC.

The rearrangement links TRBV28 to TRBJ1-1; 9 bases line up with TRBD1. CDR1 is MDHEN and CDR2 is SYDVKM in the germline V gene. Trimming took 6 bases from V and 1 from J; bases not matched to a gene: 6. The CDR3 length is 15 residues. The CDR3 region is CASRQGARKNTEAFF. The CDR3 bases are TGTGCCAGCAGACAGGGGGCGCGGAAGAACACTGAAGCTTTCTTT. Full variable domain (remainder filled in from reference TRBV28 and TRBJ1-1): DVKVTQSSRYLVKRTGEKVFLECVQDMDHENMFWYRQDPGLGLRLIYFSYDVKMKEKGDIPEGYSVSREKKERFSLILESASTNQTSMYLCASRQGARKNTEAFFGQGTRLTVV.

The chain combines TRBV11-3 with TRBJ2-7, with 7 bases aligning to TRBD1. The CDR3 runs to 14 residues. V lost 3 bases and J lost 3; bases outside the gene matches: 5. CDR1 SGHNT and CDR2 YENEEA come from the germline V gene. The chain's CDR3 is CASSLTGQGYEQYF. Here the CDR3 DNA reads TGTGCCAGCAGCTTGACAGGGCAGGGCTACGAGCAGTACTTC.

CDR3 sequence: CASSGRTGTDTQYF. The CDR3 nucleotides are TGTGCCAGCAGCGGCCGGACAGGCACAGATACGCAGTATTTT. The chain combines TRBV5-4 with TRBJ2-3; perhaps TRBD1 as D (6 bases). CDR1 SGHNT and CDR2 YYREEE come from the germline V gene (reference sequence). Between the trimmed V and J ends, which lost 4 bases and 1 base, there was a span of 10 bases. The CDR3 is 14 residues long.

This clone came up once. J is TRBJ2-3 and V is TRBV6-1; D uncertain. V lost 7 bases, J lost 6 bases, and 14 bases lay in between. This CDR3 contains 13 residues. Per the germline V gene, CDR1 is MNHNS and CDR2 is SASEGT. The CDR3 DNA sequence: TGTGCCAGCATTTCAAGAAACGGGGATACGCAGTATTTT. Its protein is CASISRNGDTQYF.

There are a few counts of this clone. This chain joins TRBV28 and TRBJ2-7; perhaps TRBD2 as D (5 bases). V dropped 6 bases and J dropped 7 bases, with 19 bases sitting between them. The CDR3 contains 14 residues. Germline assignment: CDR1 MDHEN and CDR2 SYDVKM. In DNA form, the CDR3 reads TGTGCCAGCAGCCGATATTCGCCCACGGGAGAGCAGTACTTC. This translates into CASSRYSPTGEQYF.

This clone showed up just once. J is TRBJ1-2 and V is TRBV27; the match to TRBD1 covers 7 bases. The CDR3 spans 13 residues. The V segment lost 5 bases and the J segment 4 bases; nucleotides outside the gene matches: 4. CDR1 is MNHEY and CDR2 is SMNVEV in the germline V gene (reference sequence). The CDR3 coding sequence is TGTGCCAGCAGTCCTACAGGGGTCTATGGCTACACCTTC. The encoded protein is CASSPTGVYGYTF.

In its sample, this clone was seen a few times. The genes are TRBV4-3 and TRBJ1-2; 8 bases fit TRBD1. V shed 5 bases and J 9 bases; nucleotides not matched to a gene: 8. CDR3 size: 13 residues. The germline gives CDR1 LGHNA, CDR2 YSLEER. CDR3 residues: CASSGGTGRRYTF. The DNA for the CDR3 is TGCGCCAGCAGCGGCGGGACAGGTCGGCGCTACACCTTC.

The table lists this clone with a few counts. The identical CDR3 is also encoded by other nucleotide sequences in the sample. The J gene is TRBJ2-1, the V gene TRBV19; 14 bases fit TRBD2. CDR3 length: 13 amino acids. Germline loops: CDR1 LNHDA, CDR2 SQIVND (reference sequence). The V gene end was trimmed by 9 bases and the J gene end by 7 bases; junction bases not matched to a gene: 2. The CDR3: CASRLAGGNEQFF. The DNA for the CDR3 is TGTGCCAGCAGACTAGCGGGAGGGAATGAGCAGTTCTTC.

This chain connects TRBV5-1 to TRBJ1-4; D may be TRBD1 (6 bases). Germline CDR1 reads SGHRS; CDR2 reads YFSETQ. This CDR3 comprises 16 residues. Trimming stripped 0 bases from V and 8 bases from J, with 17 bases between. The CDR3 nucleotides read TGCGCCAGCAGCTTGGCTGCCGGGGGGCAGGGGGAAAAACTGTTTTTT. Protein sequence: CASSLAAGGQGEKLFF.

The chain uses TRBV5-1 and TRBJ2-1, with TRBD2 matching 12 bases. In germline, CDR1 is SGHRS, CDR2 YFSETQ. J gave up 4 bases and V 5 bases, and 7 bases lay outside the gene matches. This CDR3 is 16 amino acids long. The DNA for the CDR3 is TGCGCCAGCAGGACTAGCGGGAGTAGCGTTTACAATGAGCAGTTCTTC. Encoded protein: CASRTSGSSVYNEQFF.

In this sample, this clone turned up a few times. V gene TRBV7-8 combines with J gene TRBJ2-7; D possibly corresponds to TRBD2 (5 bases). CDR1 and CDR2 from the germline V gene are SGHVS and FQNEAQ. This CDR3 spans 15 amino acids. Trimming removed 6 bases from V and 6 bases from J, with 21 bases in between. The CDR3 region has the DNA TGTGCCAGCAGAACCGCCGGGAAACTACGATCCGAGCAGTACTTC. Translating gives CASRTAGKLRSEQYF.

The genes are TRBV7-2 and TRBJ2-1; 10 bases agree with TRBD2. V lost 0 bases, J lost 9 bases, and 2 bases stayed unmatched. This CDR3 is built from 14 residues. Germline V gene data show CDR1 as SGHTA and CDR2 as FQGNSA. DNA for the CDR3: TGTGCCAGCAGCTTAGCCGGACTAGCGGTTGAGCAGTTCTTC. Protein product: CASSLAGLAVEQFF.

Turning to this clone: This CDR3 is also generated by other DNA sequences in the sample. V is TRBV6-5 and J is TRBJ1-1; D is uncertain. Trimming stripped 0 bases from V and 1 base from J, with 3 bases between. In germline, CDR1 is MNHEY, CDR2 SVGAGI. The CDR3 sequence is 13 residues long. The CDR3 DNA is TGTGCCAGCAGTTACTCGAGGAACACTGAAGCTTTCTTT. Translation gives CASSYSRNTEAFF.